Each of the 10 T cell receptor beta chains below was sequenced from the same sample in a study of a mutant IDH1 vaccine in newly diagnosed glioma. Stated time point: week 35, safety follow-up. Mutant IDH1 20-mer peptide, at 300 ug, made up each vaccine dose, with topical imiquimod. No antigen is known for these receptors. Assay: immunoSEQ multiplex PCR; the TCRdb copy retains only in-frame clones and omits some. Counted here are nearly 55,000 clones, around four fifths occurring once; the ten biggest clones make up about 4%. The specimen was PBMCs, collected from a glioma patient whose treatment included an IDH1 peptide vaccine. The origin of the receptors is a young woman with glioma.

This clone has a handful of counts. The chain recombines TRBV7-9 with TRBJ1-2; 7 bases match TRBD1. After removal of 5 bases from V and 8 bases from J, the junction contained 11 bases not matched to a gene. This CDR3 contains 14 residues. CDR1 SEHNR and CDR2 FQNEAQ come from the germline V gene (reference sequence). This CDR3 reads CASSLPGQAKGYTF. The CDR3 nucleotides are TGTGCCAGCAGCCTCCCCGGACAGGCGAAGGGCTACACCTTC.

V and J are TRBV30 and TRBJ1-1; possibly TRBD1 for D (6 bases). Germline CDR1 is GTSNPN and CDR2 is SVGIG (reference sequence). Trimming stripped 3 bases from V and 5 bases from J, with 16 bases between. The CDR3 is 14 residues long. CDR3 amino acids: CAWSAGTGYTEAFF. The CDR3 region has the DNA TGTGCCTGGAGCGCGGGAACAGGGTATACTGAAGCTTTCTTT.

The rearrangement links TRBV7-8 to TRBJ2-3; tentatively, D is TRBD2 (7 bases). Germline loops: CDR1 SGHVS, CDR2 FQNEAQ. V was clipped by 1 base and J by 6 bases, with 20 bases between them. This CDR3 has 17 amino acids. The CDR3 DNA is TGTGCCAGCAGCTTAGGGGGGAGGGGGGCCCCGGGGGATACGCAGTATTTT. Translated: CASSLGGRGAPGDTQYF.

The chain has TRBV27 and TRBJ2-3, with D perhaps assigned TRBD1 or TRBD2 (6 bases each). CDR1 and CDR2 (germline): MNHEY, SMNVEV (reference sequence). This CDR3 has 14 amino acids. V lost 7 bases to trimming and J lost 4 bases, with 15 bases between them. CDR3 in DNA: TGTGCCAGCACCCAACGGGGGCGTCCAGATACGCAGTATTTT. Translation gives CASTQRGRPDTQYF.

This clone has only a few counts. V and J are TRBV19 and TRBJ1-2, with D maybe TRBD1 (6 bases). Germline-derived CDR1 and CDR2 are LNHDA and SQIVND (reference sequence). The CDR3 has 16 amino acids. Between the trimmed V and J ends, which lost 0 bases and 4 bases, there was a span of 15 bases. Here the CDR3 DNA reads TGTGCCAGTAGTATAGATTTCCAGGGGTCACGCTATGGCTACACCTTC. Protein sequence: CASSIDFQGSRYGYTF.

The rearrangement joins TRBV30 to TRBJ2-5; D could derive from TRBD1 or TRBD2 (5 bases each). Looked up from germline, CDR1 is GTSNPN and CDR2 is SVGIG (reference sequence). Trimming took 6 bases from V and 0 from J, leaving 14 bases between them. The CDR3 is made up of 14 amino acids. The CDR3, as DNA: TGTGCCTGCCAACCGAGGGGTTACCAAGAGACCCAGTACTTC. Translated, it gives CACQPRGYQETQYF.

This chain links TRBV2 with TRBJ1-2; 7 bases line up with TRBD1. The CDR3 extends over 13 amino acids. V lost 6 bases, J lost 3 bases, and 4 bases stayed unmatched. In germline, CDR1 is SNHLY, CDR2 FYNNEI. The CDR3 DNA is TGTGCCAGCAGAGCTGACAGGGACTATGGCTACACCTTC. Its translation: CASRADRDYGYTF.

This rearrangement joins TRBV12-5 to TRBJ2-7; the match to TRBD2 covers 8 bases. The CDR3 is 17 amino acids. From germline, CDR1 is LGHNT and CDR2 FRNRAP. V shed 0 bases, J shed 2 bases, and the junction held 9 bases outside the gene matches. CDR3 region: CASGLVRQLAEPYEQYF. In DNA, the CDR3 is TGTGCTAGTGGTTTGGTACGGCAACTAGCGGAGCCCTACGAGCAGTACTTC.

The chain joins TRBV5-6 to TRBJ1-1; possible D gene TRBD1, 5 bases. CDR1 is SGHDT and CDR2 is YYEEEE in the germline V gene. Trimming shortened V by 6 bases and J by 0 bases, and 12 bases separated the two germline ends. The CDR3 extends over 14 amino acids. The CDR3 DNA sequence: TGTGCCAGCACCTATGGGGGAATGAACACTGAAGCTTTCTTT. It is translated as CASTYGGMNTEAFF.

On this clone itself: The sample has other DNA sequences that encode this CDR3 too. The chain employs TRBV2 and TRBJ2-2, with D tentatively TRBD2 (5 bases). The CDR3 spans 14 residues. Germline lookup yields CDR1 SNHLY and CDR2 FYNNEI. V shed 5 bases and J shed 1 base, with 8 bases lying between them. As DNA, the CDR3 is TGTGCCAGCAGTCCTCGGGGGAACACCGGGGAGCTGTTTTTT. Amino acid sequence: CASSPRGNTGELFF.